Following are 19 T cell receptor beta chains from one sample sequenced in a study of T cell clones after liver transplantation. Generated by immunoSEQ multiplex PCR, the TCRdb table keeps only in-frame clones and is missing some. The repertoire holds 40,000 to 55,000 clones, with approximately 86% as singletons. The sample was CD4+ T cells from blood, taken 24 months after liver transplant. The receptors derive from a human patient who received a liver transplant. Some T cells here may be from the graft donor.

This chain connects TRBV5-6 to TRBJ2-7; the D is unclear. The germline V gene has CDR1 SGHDT and CDR2 YYEEEE. Trimming removed 0 bases at V and 1 base at J, with 5 bases between. CDR3 length: 13 residues. The CDR3 spells CASSLAGSYEQYF. The CDR3 DNA follows: TGTGCCAGCAGCTTGGCCGGGTCCTACGAGCAGTACTTC. Full variable domain (remainder filled in from reference TRBV5-6 and TRBJ2-7): DAGVTQSPTHLIKTRGQQVTLRCSPKSGHDTVSWYQQALGQGPQFIFQYYEEEERQRGNFPDRFSGHQFPNYSSELNVNALLLGDSALYLCASSLAGSYEQYFGPGTRLTVT.

This chain links TRBV15 with TRBJ2-1; 9 positions agree with TRBD2. Per the germline V gene, CDR1 is LNHNV and CDR2 is YYDKDF (reference sequence). The CDR3 extends over 14 amino acids. The junction had 5 bases not matched to a gene; V was cut back by 1 base and J by 10 bases. CDR3: CATSRVAGGTEQFF. CDR3 nucleotide sequence: TGTGCCACCAGCAGAGTTGCGGGAGGGACAGAGCAGTTCTTC. The full variable domain, with the rest looked up from reference TRBV15 and TRBJ2-1, is DAMVIQNPRYQVTQFGKPVTLSCSQTLNHNVMYWYQQKSSQAPKLLFHYYDKDFNNEADTPDNFQSRRPNTSFCFLDIRSPGLGDTAMYLCATSRVAGGTEQFFGPGTRLTVL.

The sample holds one count of this clone. V is TRBV6-5 and J is TRBJ1-4; D gene unclear. This CDR3 has 14 amino acids. The V end lost 6 bases, the J end lost 4 bases, and 12 bases lay between the germline ends. CDR1 and CDR2 from the germline V gene are MNHEY and SVGAGI. The CDR3 sequence: CASSPVGFNEKLFF. CDR3 in DNA: TGTGCCAGCAGCCCCGTAGGATTTAATGAAAAACTGTTTTTT.

The V gene is TRBV5-6, the J gene TRBJ2-7; 12 nucleotides align to TRBD1. Germline V gives CDR1 SGHDT, CDR2 YYEEEE. This CDR3 spans 16 amino acids. After removal of 4 bases from V and 8 bases from J, the junction contained 13 bases not matched to a gene. CDR3 sequence (DNA): TGTGCCAGCAGCCCAGAAGGCGGGACAGGGGGCGCGAAGCAGTACTTC. Encoded protein: CASSPEGGTGGAKQYF.

The genes are TRBV11-3 and TRBJ1-2; 8 bases are a match to TRBD1. Germline CDR1 SGHNT, CDR2 YENEEA. V lost 4 bases, J lost 8 bases, and 6 bases stayed unmatched. The CDR3 consists of 13 residues. This chain's CDR3 is CASSYPRGLGYTF. In nucleotides, the CDR3 is TGTGCCAGCAGCTACCCCAGGGGGCTCGGCTACACCTTC.

This sequence joins TRBV27 and TRBJ1-5, with D maybe TRBD1 (5 bases). Germline V gene lookup returns CDR1 MNHEY and CDR2 SMNVEV (reference sequence). The V end lost 4 bases, the J end lost 6 bases, and 19 bases lay between the germline ends. This CDR3 contains 16 residues. CDR3 in amino acids: CASSSPGQTQSQPQHF. For the CDR3, the DNA is TGTGCCAGCAGTTCCCCGGGGCAAACCCAGAGTCAGCCCCAGCATTTT.

This clone appeared a single time. The J gene is TRBJ2-1, the V gene TRBV5-1; 9 bases match TRBD1. Germline V gene data show CDR1 as SGHRS and CDR2 as YFSETQ. V shed 2 bases and J 7 bases; nucleotides not matched to a gene: 7. CDR3 length: 15 amino acids. The CDR3 protein is CASSFRQGGMNEQFF. The CDR3 DNA is TGCGCCAGCAGCTTCCGACAGGGGGGAATGAATGAGCAGTTCTTC.

The V and J genes are TRBV5-4 and TRBJ1-1, with D hard to call. This CDR3 has 12 amino acids. The ends were cut back, 7 bases at V and 6 bases at J, with 13 bases in the middle. The germline CDR1 and CDR2 sequences are SGHNT and YYREEE (reference sequence). The CDR3 region has the DNA TGTGCCAGCGGTGTGATAGGCGCTGAAGCTTTCTTT. As protein: CASGVIGAEAFF.

V is TRBV9 and J is TRBJ2-3, with 7 nucleotides matching TRBD2. CDR3 length: 15 amino acids. With 7 bases clipped from V and 0 bases from J, the junction kept 8 bases outside the gene matches. Germline lookup yields CDR1 SGDLS and CDR2 YYNGEE. The CDR3 spells CASRSGFPSTDTQYF. The DNA of the CDR3 is TGTGCCAGCCGTAGCGGGTTCCCTAGCACAGATACGCAGTATTTT.

The chain couples TRBV6-5 to TRBJ2-1, with unresolved D. The germline V gene has CDR1 MNHEY and CDR2 SVGAGI. The V gene lost 4 bases and the J gene lost 4 bases, with 8 bases spanning the gap. This CDR3 has 13 residues. The CDR3 region has the DNA TGTGCCAGCAGTTTCGACGGATACAATGAGCAGTTCTTC. Its translation is CASSFDGYNEQFF.

The chain couples TRBV19 to TRBJ2-1; the D gene could be TRBD1 or TRBD2 (5 bases each). V lost 2 bases to trimming and J lost 4 bases, with 9 bases between them. CDR1 and CDR2 (germline): LNHDA, SQIVND (reference sequence). The length of the CDR3 is 14 residues. The DNA of the CDR3 is TGTGCCAGTAGTATAAGGGACGGGTACAATGAGCAGTTCTTC. It codes for CASSIRDGYNEQFF.

The sample holds a few counts of this clone. The V and J genes are TRBV6-1 and TRBJ2-2; no reliable D call. V lost 8 bases, J lost 8 bases, and 6 bases lay in between. In germline, CDR1 is MNHNS, CDR2 SASEGT. The CDR3 totals 10 residues. CDR3 amino acids: CASLAGELFF. For the CDR3, the DNA is TGTGCCAGCCTCGCAGGGGAGCTGTTTTTT.

This chain links TRBV10-3 with TRBJ1-5; 9 bases are shared with TRBD1. The CDR3 is 14 amino acids. Losses at the gene ends were 4 bases for V and 7 bases for J; bases not matched to a gene: 5. CDR1 is ENHRY, CDR2 SYGVKD, per germline. The CDR3 region is CAISAGTGNQPQHF. CDR3 coding DNA: TGTGCCATCAGTGCGGGGACAGGGAACCAGCCCCAGCATTTT.

V usage is TRBV2 and J usage is TRBJ2-2; D tentatively reads TRBD1 or TRBD2 (5 bases each). The CDR3 has 14 amino acids. CDR1 and CDR2 (germline): SNHLY, FYNNEI. Trimming shortened V by 9 bases and J by 1 base, and 12 bases separated the two germline ends. The CDR3 DNA reads as TGTGCCAGGAGGGGAGCCAAGAACACCGGGGAGCTGTTTTTT. Residues: CARRGAKNTGELFF.

This chain connects TRBV7-2 to TRBJ2-5, with 15 bases identical to TRBD2. The CDR3 loop spans 18 amino acids. Germline CDR1 reads SGHTA; CDR2 reads FQGNSA. Trimming cost V 5 bases and J 6 bases; bases outside gene matches: 13. Here the CDR3 DNA reads TGTGCCAGCAGCCCTAAGGGGACTAGCGGGGGGAGGTTTAAGACCCAGTACTTC. Amino acids: CASSPKGTSGGRFKTQYF.

The chain has TRBV6-5 and TRBJ1-2, with 8 bases that match TRBD1. The CDR3 is 15 amino acids. Germline-derived CDR1 and CDR2 are MNHEY and SVGAGI. Trimming took 0 bases from V and 6 from J; bases not matched to a gene: 6. The CDR3 loop is CASSYSSQGADGYTF. CDR3 sequence (DNA): TGTGCCAGCAGTTACTCGAGTCAGGGGGCAGATGGCTACACCTTC.

V is TRBV5-4 and J is TRBJ2-3; 11 bases match TRBD1. The CDR3 spans 14 residues. Trimming took 6 bases from V and 3 from J; bases not matched to a gene: 3. The germline gives CDR1 SGHNT, CDR2 YYREEE (reference sequence). The DNA of the CDR3 is TGTGCCAGCATCCGGGACAGGGGGACAGATACGCAGTATTTT. Protein product: CASIRDRGTDTQYF.

The genes are TRBV19 and TRBJ2-5, with D tentatively TRBD1 (6 bases). The J call is in doubt because the DNA end fits TRBJ2-7 better. This CDR3 region has 14 residues. Germline V gene lookup returns CDR1 LNHDA and CDR2 SQIVND (reference sequence). This chain's CDR3 is CASSMGHNSYEQYF. The CDR3 DNA reads TGTGCCAGTAGTATGGGACATAACAGCTACGAGCAGTACTTC.

The count of this clone is one. The gene calls are TRBV9 and TRBJ2-1; D perhaps matches TRBD1 (6 bases). This CDR3 contains 17 residues. Trimming shortened V by 0 bases and J by 0 bases, and 13 bases separated the two germline ends. Germline values: CDR1 SGDLS, CDR2 YYNGEE. CDR3 loop: CASSVAGQTFSYNEQFF. CDR3 nucleotides: TGTGCCAGCAGCGTAGCAGGACAGACTTTCTCCTACAATGAGCAGTTCTTC.